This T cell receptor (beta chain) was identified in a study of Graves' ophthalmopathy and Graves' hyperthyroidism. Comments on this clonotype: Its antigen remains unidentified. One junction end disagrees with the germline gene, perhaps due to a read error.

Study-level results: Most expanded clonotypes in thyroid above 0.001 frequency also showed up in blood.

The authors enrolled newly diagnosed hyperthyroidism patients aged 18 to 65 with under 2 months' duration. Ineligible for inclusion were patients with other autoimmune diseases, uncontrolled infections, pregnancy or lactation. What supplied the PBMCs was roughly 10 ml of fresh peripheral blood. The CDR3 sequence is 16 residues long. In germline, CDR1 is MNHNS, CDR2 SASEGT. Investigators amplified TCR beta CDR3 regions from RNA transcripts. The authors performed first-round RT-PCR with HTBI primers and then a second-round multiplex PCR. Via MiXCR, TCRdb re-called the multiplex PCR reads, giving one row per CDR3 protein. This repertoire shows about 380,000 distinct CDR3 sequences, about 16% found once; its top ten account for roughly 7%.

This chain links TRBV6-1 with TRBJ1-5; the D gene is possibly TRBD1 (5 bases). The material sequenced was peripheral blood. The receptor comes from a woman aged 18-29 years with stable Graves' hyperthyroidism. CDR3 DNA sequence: TGTGCCAGCAGTGCCCTGAAGGGGCTTAATAATCAGCCCGAGCATTTT. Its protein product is CASSALKGLNNQPEHF.